This record concerns one T cell receptor beta chain sequence. Its antigen is currently unknown. The data stem from a study of monozygotic twins with cystic fibrosis. The wider study: Libraries were built from approximately 3 micrograms of fragmented DNA using about 16 PCR cycles.

Sequenced by immunoSEQ multiplex PCR; TCRdb stores in-frame clones only, minus some. The table has fewer than 25,000 clones, around 87% seen once; the top ten hold approximately 1.3%. Study-level results: In 13 of 16 pairs, V gene usage was closest to the co-twin's. Unrelated CF individuals shared fewer identical clonotypes than monozygotic CF twins. Median Simpson clonality of approximately 0.0088 suggested naive T cells predominated.

Looked up from germline, CDR1 is MNHEY and CDR2 is SMNVEV (reference sequence). V was trimmed by 5 bases and J by 1 base, leaving 5 bases between them. This CDR3 has 12 amino acids. The chain links TRBV27 to TRBJ1-1; the D is unclear. This clonotype was obtained from a woman between 25 and 40 years old with cystic fibrosis. Sample: blood. CDR3 in amino acids: CASSPGNTEAFF. CDR3 DNA: TGTGCCAGCAGTCCCGGGAACACTGAAGCTTTCTTT.